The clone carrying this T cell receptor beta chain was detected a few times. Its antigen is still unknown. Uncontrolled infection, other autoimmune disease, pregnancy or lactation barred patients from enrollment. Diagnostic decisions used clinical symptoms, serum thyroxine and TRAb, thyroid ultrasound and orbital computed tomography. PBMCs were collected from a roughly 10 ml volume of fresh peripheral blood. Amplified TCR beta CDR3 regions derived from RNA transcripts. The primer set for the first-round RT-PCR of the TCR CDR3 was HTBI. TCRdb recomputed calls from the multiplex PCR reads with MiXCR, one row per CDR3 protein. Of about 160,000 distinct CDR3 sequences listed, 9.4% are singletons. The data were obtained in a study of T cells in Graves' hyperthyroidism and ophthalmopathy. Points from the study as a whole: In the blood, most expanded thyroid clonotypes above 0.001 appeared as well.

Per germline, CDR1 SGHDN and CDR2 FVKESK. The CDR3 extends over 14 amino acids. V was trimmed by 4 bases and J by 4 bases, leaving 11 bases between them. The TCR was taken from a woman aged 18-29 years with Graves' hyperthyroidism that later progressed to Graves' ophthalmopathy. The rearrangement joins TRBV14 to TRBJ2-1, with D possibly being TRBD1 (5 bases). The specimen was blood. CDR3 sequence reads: CASSLQALYNEQFF. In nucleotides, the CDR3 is TGTGCCAGCAGCCTACAGGCGCTATACAATGAGCAGTTCTTC.